This T cell receptor beta chain was identified during a study of T cell repertoires in cytomegalovirus infection. Turning to the study itself: The public TCR beta signatures pointed to both CMV infection and matching HLA type.

Whole-study findings and limits: Ex vivo, HLA-C-restricted CMV-specific TCR beta clonotypes prevailed over the rest of the response.

TCRdb reprocessed the reads with MiXCR, giving one entry per CDR3 protein. Of approximately 500,000 distinct CDR3 sequences in the sample, around a third are singletons; the top ten hold roughly 15%. A word on this clonotype: What it binds is unknown.

The origin of this receptor is a human donor in good health (CMV status not recorded). Some clones in this sample may be carry-over from other donors' samples. The specimen was cultured PBMCs, collected from culture after CMV antigen stimulation.

CDR3 DNA sequence: TGTGCCAGCAGTGAAGCCAGGAGCGGGGGTAATGAGCAGTTCTTC. Residues: CASSEARSGGNEQFF. The chain links TRBV2 to TRBJ2-1; 8 bases match TRBD2. This CDR3 is built from 15 residues. J gave up 7 bases and V 0 bases, and 5 bases lay outside the gene matches. The V gene's germline CDR1 is SNHLY and CDR2 FYNNEI.